Presented here are 2 T cell receptor beta chains from one specimen sequenced in a study of blood T cell repertoires in COVID-19. Sequencing used immunoSEQ multiplex PCR; TCRdb keeps in-frame clones, though not all of them. The sample holds tens of thousands of clones; around 92% are singletons and the top ten take roughly 2.1%. Input material: peripheral blood. All receptors come from a human donor in a cohort sampled during active COVID-19.

This clone was detected only a few times. The rearrangement links TRBV5-3 to TRBJ2-7; D remains unclear. TRBV5-3 is noted as an ORF with a role that remains uncertain. The CDR3 has 14 residues. Trimming stripped 0 bases from V and 7 bases from J, with 14 bases between. In DNA form, the CDR3 reads TGTGCCAGAAGCTTGGTTTCGGTCCCGTGGGAGCAGTACTTC. Translating it yields CARSLVSVPWEQYF.

The J gene is TRBJ1-2, the V gene TRBV10-3; 8 positions match TRBD1. The germline V gene encodes CDR1 ENHRY and CDR2 SYGVKD. The CDR3 sequence is 14 residues long. V lost 5 bases to trimming and J lost 6 bases; unmatched junction nucleotides: 8. The CDR3 sequence is CAISPGQAAHGYTF. The CDR3, as DNA: TGTGCCATCAGTCCGGGACAGGCGGCCCATGGCTACACCTTC.